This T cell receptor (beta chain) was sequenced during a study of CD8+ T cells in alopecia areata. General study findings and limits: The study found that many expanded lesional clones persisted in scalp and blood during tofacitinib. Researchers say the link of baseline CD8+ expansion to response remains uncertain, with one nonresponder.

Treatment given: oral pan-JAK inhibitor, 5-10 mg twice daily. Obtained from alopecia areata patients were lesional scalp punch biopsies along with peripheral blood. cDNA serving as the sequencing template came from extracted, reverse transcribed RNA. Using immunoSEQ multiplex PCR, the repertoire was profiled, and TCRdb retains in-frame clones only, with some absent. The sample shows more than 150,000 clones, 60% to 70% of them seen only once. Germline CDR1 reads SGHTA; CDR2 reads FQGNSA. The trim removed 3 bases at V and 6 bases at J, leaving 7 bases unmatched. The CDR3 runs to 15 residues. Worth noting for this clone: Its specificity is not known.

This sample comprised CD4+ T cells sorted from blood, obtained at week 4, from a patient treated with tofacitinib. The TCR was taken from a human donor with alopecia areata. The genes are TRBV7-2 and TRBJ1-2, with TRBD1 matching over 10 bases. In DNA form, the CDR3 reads TGTGCCAGCAGCTTCAACCGGGACAGGGGAAATGGCTACACCTTC. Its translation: CASSFNRDRGNGYTF.